The next 11 T cell receptor beta chains were all read from a single sample in a study of cytomegalovirus exposure and HLA in healthy donors (dated by TCRdb to about 2017). Library generation was performed with the immunoSEQ multiplex PCR assay. The multiplex PCR relied on a mix of 60 forward primers for TCR Vbeta segments and 13 reverse primers for TCR Jbeta segments. The clones in this table, taken by TCRdb from immuneACCESS, are in-frame only. Not every clone is retained; where verified, under half of the shortfall comes from an unresolved V gene, and the cause of the rest is unknown. The sample contains 75,000 to 100,000 clones, approximately 79% of them found a single time. The leading ten clones occupy around 2% of the sample. The sequenced sample consisted of PBMCs. These receptors were taken from a male donor in good health and CMV-seronegative.

The rearrangement links TRBV5-1 to TRBJ2-7; the match to TRBD2 covers 8 bases. Per the germline V gene, CDR1 is SGHRS and CDR2 is YFSETQ. This CDR3 has 15 amino acids. Losses at the gene ends were 6 bases for V and 7 bases for J; bases not matched to a gene: 15. The CDR3 region has the DNA TGCGCCAGCACCGGGCTTATCGGGAGGGCCTGGGAGCAGTACTTC. Its translation: CASTGLIGRAWEQYF.

The chain couples TRBV7-9 to TRBJ2-7; 8 nucleotides line up with TRBD1. Losses at the gene ends were 4 bases for V and 4 bases for J; bases not matched to a gene: 12. The CDR3 covers 16 residues. CDR1 and CDR2 from the germline V gene are SEHNR and FQNEAQ (reference sequence). The CDR3 region has the DNA TGTGCCAGCAGCTCTCTAATCCGGGACAGGTCGTACGAGCAGTACTTC. Encoded protein: CASSSLIRDRSYEQYF.

This clone has only one observation. This rearrangement joins TRBV28 to TRBJ1-2; D may be TRBD1 (6 bases). The V end lost 5 bases, the J end lost 3 bases, and 16 bases lay between the germline ends. CDR3 size: 15 residues. Germline lookup yields CDR1 MDHEN and CDR2 SYDVKM. The CDR3 bases are TGTGCCAGCAGTGAATCTCTGGGGGCGTACTATGGCTACACCTTC. It specifies CASSESLGAYYGYTF.

The V gene is TRBV7-9, the J gene TRBJ1-1; 9 bases are a match to TRBD1. Germline values: CDR1 SEHNR, CDR2 FQNEAQ (reference sequence). V shed 3 bases, J shed 6 bases, and the junction held 11 bases outside the gene matches. This CDR3 has 16 residues. The CDR3 bases are TGTGCCAGCAGCTTCGGGGGACAGGGTGGGGGCGCTGAAGCTTTCTTT. Translation: CASSFGGQGGGAEAFF.

This chain uses TRBV5-8 with TRBJ2-1; possible D gene TRBD1, 6 bases. V dropped 4 bases and J dropped 11 bases, with 19 bases sitting between them. The CDR3 covers 14 residues. Looked up from germline, CDR1 is SGHTS and CDR2 is YDEGEE. DNA for the CDR3: TGTGCCAGCAGCGCTGGGACAAAGGGCGGTAAGCAGTTCTTC. Translation: CASSAGTKGGKQFF.

The J gene is TRBJ1-1, the V gene TRBV6-1; a weak D match, TRBD1 (6 bases). The V gene's germline CDR1 is MNHNS and CDR2 SASEGT. The ends were cut back, 4 bases at V and 6 bases at J, with 18 bases in the middle. The CDR3 extends over 15 amino acids. The CDR3 region is CASSADRPLLAEAFF. The CDR3 DNA reads TGTGCCAGCAGTGCGGACAGACCACTCCTCGCTGAAGCTTTCTTT.

The chain is built from TRBV6-5 and TRBJ2-1; the D gene is possibly TRBD2 (5 bases). Germline-derived CDR1 and CDR2 are MNHEY and SVGAGI. The CDR3 covers 14 residues. Between the trimmed V and J ends, which lost 2 bases and 2 bases, there was a span of 7 bases. CDR3 loop: CASSYTGTYNEQFF. The CDR3 bases are TGTGCCAGCAGTTACACGGGAACCTACAATGAGCAGTTCTTC.

This clone was detected a few times. The chain combines TRBV29-1 with TRBJ2-5; 9 nucleotides match TRBD1. Germline trimming cut 6 bases from V and 5 bases from J; bases unmatched to any gene: 19. CDR3 size: 17 residues. Germline CDR1 reads SQVTM; CDR2 reads ANQGSEA. The CDR3 DNA sequence: TGCAGCGTCGTTGACAGGGGGTTCGGGAGGACCAGGGAGACCCAGTACTTC. Translation: CSVVDRGFGRTRETQYF.

V is TRBV10-3 and J is TRBJ1-3, with no clear D. With 6 bases removed from V and 0 bases from J, the gap between germline ends came to 18 bases. This CDR3 region has 17 residues. Looked up from germline, CDR1 is ENHRY and CDR2 is SYGVKD. The CDR3 nucleotides are TGTGCCATCAGGGCAGCGTCCGGGGTCAACTCTGGAAACACCATATATTTT. Encoded protein: CAIRAASGVNSGNTIYF.

This chain connects TRBV5-4 to TRBJ2-2; 10 nucleotides agree with TRBD2. Germline values: CDR1 SGHNT, CDR2 YYREEE (reference sequence). J lost 0 bases, V lost 0 bases, and 2 bases had no gene match. This CDR3 is built from 17 residues. CDR3 loop: CASSLVLAGANTGELFF. CDR3 coding DNA: TGTGCCAGCAGCTTGGTGCTAGCGGGAGCGAACACCGGGGAGCTGTTTTTT.

The chain employs TRBV27 and TRBJ1-1, with 7 bases matching TRBD1. The CDR3 totals 15 residues. Unmatched junction bases numbered 10, after V lost 8 bases and J lost 1 base. Germline lookup yields CDR1 MNHEY and CDR2 SMNVEV (reference sequence). This CDR3 reads CASHPPGGGNTEAFF. CDR3 DNA: TGTGCCAGCCATCCCCCAGGGGGAGGGAACACTGAAGCTTTCTTT.